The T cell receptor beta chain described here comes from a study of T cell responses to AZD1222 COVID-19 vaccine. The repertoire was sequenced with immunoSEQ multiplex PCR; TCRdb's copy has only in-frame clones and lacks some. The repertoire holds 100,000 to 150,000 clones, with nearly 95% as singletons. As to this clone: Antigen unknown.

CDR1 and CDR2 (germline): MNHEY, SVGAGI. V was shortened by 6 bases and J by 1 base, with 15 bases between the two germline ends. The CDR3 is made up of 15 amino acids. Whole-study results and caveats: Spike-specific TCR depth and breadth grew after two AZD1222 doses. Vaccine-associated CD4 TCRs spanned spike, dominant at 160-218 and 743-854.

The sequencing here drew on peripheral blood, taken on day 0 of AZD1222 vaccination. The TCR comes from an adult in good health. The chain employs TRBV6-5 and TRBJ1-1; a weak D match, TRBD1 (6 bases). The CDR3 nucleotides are TGTGCCAGCAGGGGAACGACAGGTGGGAACACTGAAGCTTTCTTT. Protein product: CASRGTTGGNTEAFF.